This entry is about one TCR beta chain. What it binds is unknown. Using its own MiXCR run on the 5' RACE reads, TCRdb lists one record per CDR3 protein. Here the sample spans about 250,000 distinct CDR3 sequences, about 7.5% being singletons. V was clipped by 2 bases and J by 9 bases, with 8 bases between them. This CDR3 is 12 amino acids long. CDR1 is SGHVS, CDR2 FNYEAQ, per germline. The data are from a study of identical twins. Study-level findings and limits: The more abundant beta clonotypes in cord blood had fewer insertions, and memory repertoires did not show this. Recombination models fit unrelated individuals' TCR alpha sharing but underestimated twins'.

These data also formed part of another study, on yellow fever vaccine responses in identical twins. That work states: Twins reportedly had a vaccine T cell response that seemed partly convergent, partly personalized.

The V gene is TRBV7-6, the J gene TRBJ2-1; D remains unclear. Sequencing input: CD8+ T cells sorted from blood. This receptor was taken from a woman in her late teens or twenties in good health. The CDR3 DNA follows: TGTGCCAGCAGCTTACGGTCGGGTGAGCAGTTCTTC. This encodes CASSLRSGEQFF.